These 25 T cell receptor beta chains originate from one sample sequenced in a study of cytomegalovirus exposure and HLA in healthy donors. Data came from immunoSEQ multiplex PCR; TCRdb stores just in-frame clones and leaves some out. The sample holds more than 250,000 clones; approximately 90% are singletons and the top ten take roughly 1.2%. The sequencing sample was made of PBMCs. These receptors were collected from a woman aged 30 to 39 in good health and CMV-seropositive.

The rearrangement uses TRBV5-4 and TRBJ2-3; the match to TRBD1 covers 7 bases. J gave up 7 bases and V 2 bases, and 13 bases lay outside the gene matches. CDR1 is SGHNT and CDR2 is YYREEE in the germline V gene (reference sequence). The CDR3 covers 16 residues. CDR3 in amino acids: CASSFERGPGGHTQYF. In nucleotides, the CDR3 is TGTGCCAGCAGCTTCGAGAGGGGGCCTGGAGGACATACGCAGTATTTT.

The genes are TRBV6-5 and TRBJ2-4; D is uncertain. The CDR3 spans 16 residues. V lost 2 bases and J 3 bases, leaving 14 bases between the germline ends. CDR1 is MNHEY and CDR2 is SVGAGI in the germline V gene. CDR3 sequence: CASSYVPIGGKNIQYF. In nucleotides, the CDR3 is TGTGCCAGCAGTTACGTGCCTATTGGTGGCAAAAACATTCAGTACTTC.

The rearrangement uses TRBV9 and TRBJ2-5; D not certain. This CDR3 comprises 14 residues. CDR1 is SGDLS and CDR2 is YYNGEE in the germline V gene. Trimming cost V 0 bases and J 5 bases, with 11 bases left between them. CDR3: CASSVATTVETQYF. For the CDR3, the DNA is TGTGCCAGCAGCGTAGCTACAACTGTGGAGACCCAGTACTTC.

The J gene is TRBJ2-1, the V gene TRBV4-3; D unresolved. The CDR3 is 13 residues long. Germline CDR1 is LGHNA and CDR2 is YSLEER. Trimming shortened V by 4 bases and J by 5 bases, and 9 bases separated the two germline ends. The CDR3 DNA sequence: TGCGCCAGCAGCCCCTCAGACAACAATGAGCAGTTCTTC. It is translated as CASSPSDNNEQFF.

This chain connects TRBV27 to TRBJ2-1; D is unresolved. V was shortened by 2 bases and J by 0 bases, with 11 bases between the two germline ends. Germline V CDR1 and CDR2: MNHEY, SMNVEV (reference sequence). CDR3 length equals 16 residues. DNA for the CDR3: TGTGCCAGCAGTTTAGTCCCCGGGCTCTCCTACAATGAGCAGTTCTTC. This gives the protein CASSLVPGLSYNEQFF.

The chain links TRBV4-2 to TRBJ2-1; D remains unclear. The CDR3 covers 16 residues. V lost 3 bases and J lost 0, with 12 bases in between. The germline V gene has CDR1 LGHNA and CDR2 YNFKEQ. CDR3 protein: CASSHVDMSSYNEQFF. The CDR3 DNA sequence: TGTGCCAGCAGCCATGTCGACATGAGCTCCTACAATGAGCAGTTCTTC.

This chain uses TRBV19 with TRBJ2-2, with D possibly matching TRBD2 (5 bases). In germline, CDR1 is LNHDA, CDR2 SQIVND (reference sequence). The V and J ends lost 10 bases and 5 bases respectively, with 23 bases between them. The CDR3 sequence is 16 residues long. The CDR3 sequence: CANPRWAGGMTGELFF. The DNA of the CDR3 is TGTGCCAACCCAAGATGGGCAGGAGGAATGACCGGGGAGCTGTTTTTT.

This clone was seen ten or more times. The rearrangement links TRBV19 to TRBJ2-2; D gene uncertain. V was clipped by 10 bases and J by 0 bases, with 6 bases between them. Germline values: CDR1 LNHDA, CDR2 SQIVND (reference sequence). The CDR3 has 12 residues. This CDR3 is CAIYANTGELFF. The CDR3 nucleotides are TGTGCCATCTACGCGAACACCGGGGAGCTGTTTTTT. Based on the CDR3 plus reference TRBV19 and TRBJ2-2, the full variable domain is DGGITQSPKYLFRKEGQNVTLSCEQNLNHDAMYWYRQDPGQGLRLIYYSQIVNDFQKGDIAEGYSVSREKKESFPLTVTSAQKNPTAFYLCAIYANTGELFFGEGSRLTVL.

This clone showed up just once. The V call is TRBV10-3, the J call TRBJ2-1, with D unclear. The CDR3 has 14 residues. Germline values: CDR1 ENHRY, CDR2 SYGVKD. V lost 1 base, J lost 0 bases, and 4 bases lay in between. This CDR3 is CAISEFGSYNEQFF. The CDR3 region has the DNA TGTGCCATCAGTGAGTTTGGCTCCTACAATGAGCAGTTCTTC.

The chain is built from TRBV13 and TRBJ1-5; a weak D match, TRBD1 (6 bases). Germline assignment: CDR1 PRHDT and CDR2 FYEKMQ (reference sequence). The V end lost 3 bases, the J end lost 4 bases, and 13 bases lay between the germline ends. The CDR3 is 15 amino acids. Here the CDR3 DNA reads TGTGCCAGCAGCTTGGGGCAGGGGATAAATCAGCCCCAGCATTTT. Translating gives CASSLGQGINQPQHF.

This chain connects TRBV20-1 to TRBJ1-2, with a possible D match to TRBD1 (5 bases). This CDR3 has 11 residues. V was shortened by 7 bases and J by 7 bases, with 13 bases between the two germline ends. CDR1 and CDR2 from the germline V gene are DFQATT and SNEGSKA (reference sequence). CDR3 nucleotide sequence: TGCAGTGTTACGACAGCAGGTGGCTACACCTTC. This codes for CSVTTAGGYTF.

CDR3 coding DNA: TGTGCCTGGAGTGTACAGGGACGTGGGGACACTGAAGCTTTCTTT. It is translated as CAWSVQGRGDTEAFF. J is TRBJ1-1 and V is TRBV30; D is perhaps TRBD1 (6 bases). Germline assignment: CDR1 GTSNPN and CDR2 SVGIG (reference sequence). Between the trimmed V and J ends, which lost 0 bases and 3 bases, there was a span of 14 bases. This CDR3 has 15 amino acids.

V usage is TRBV5-1 and J usage is TRBJ2-7, with unresolved D. The CDR3 totals 11 residues. The germline gives CDR1 SGHRS, CDR2 YFSETQ. V lost 5 bases to trimming and J lost 2 bases, with 5 bases between them. CDR3 residues: CASRAAYEQYF. The CDR3 DNA sequence: TGCGCCAGCAGGGCCGCCTACGAGCAGTACTTC.

The chain uses TRBV13 and TRBJ1-2; 8 bases agree with TRBD1. Germline V gives CDR1 PRHDT, CDR2 FYEKMQ (reference sequence). The CDR3 runs 18 residues. V trimming: 3 bases; J trimming: 1 base; junction bases outside the gene matches: 13. CDR3 nucleotides: TGTGCCAGCAGCTTTGAAGGACAGGGCCTCTATGGTAACTATGGCTACACCTTC. Translation: CASSFEGQGLYGNYGYTF. Full variable domain (remainder filled in from reference TRBV13 and TRBJ1-2): AAGVIQSPRHLIKEKRETATLKCYPIPRHDTVYWYQQGPGQDPQFLISFYEKMQSDKGSIPDRFSAQQFSDYHSELNMSSLELGDSALYFCASSFEGQGLYGNYGYTFGSGTRLTVV.

The genes are TRBV9 and TRBJ2-1, with 11 bases lining up with TRBD2. This CDR3 contains 15 residues. V lost 4 bases and J lost 4; bases outside the gene matches: 4. The germline CDR1 and CDR2 sequences are SGDLS and YYNGEE. The CDR3 sequence is CASSTTSGEYNEQFF. In DNA, the CDR3 is TGTGCCAGCAGCACGACTAGCGGGGAGTACAATGAGCAGTTCTTC.

V is TRBV25-1 and J is TRBJ2-3, with no clear D. CDR1 and CDR2 (germline): MGHDK, SYGVNS. The germline V and J ends were trimmed by 5 bases and 1 base, with 16 bases remaining between them. The CDR3 runs to 16 residues. Here the CDR3 reads CASSPHEPLCTDTQYF. CDR3 nucleotide sequence: TGTGCCAGCAGTCCACACGAGCCCCTTTGCACAGATACGCAGTATTTT.

The rearrangement links TRBV9 to TRBJ2-3; D gene ambiguous. CDR3 length: 11 residues. The germline V gene has CDR1 SGDLS and CDR2 YYNGEE. Trimming took 0 bases from V and 7 from J, leaving 3 bases between them. The CDR3 DNA follows: TGTGCCAGCAGCGTAGAGAATACGCAGTATTTT. It yields the protein CASSVENTQYF.

This clone was seen just once. The chain recombines TRBV6-8 with TRBJ1-1; the match to TRBD1 covers 9 bases. Per the germline V gene, CDR1 is MNHGY and CDR2 is SAAAGT. The CDR3 contains 16 residues. The V gene end was trimmed by 6 bases and the J gene end by 3 bases; junction bases not matched to a gene: 11. CDR3 DNA: TGTGCCAGCAGACTCGGGGACAGGGCGGGAGACACTGAAGCTTTCTTT. As protein: CASRLGDRAGDTEAFF.

V and J are TRBV27 and TRBJ2-3; D not resolved. The CDR3 loop spans 16 amino acids. CDR1 is MNHEY and CDR2 is SMNVEV in the germline V gene (reference sequence). Trimming cost V 8 bases and J 3 bases, with 21 bases left between them. The CDR3 region has the DNA TGTGCCAGCCGGAACCCAATCGGGCTAGGTACAGATACGCAGTATTTT. Protein: CASRNPIGLGTDTQYF.

The chain links TRBV27 to TRBJ2-1; no reliable D call. From germline, CDR1 is MNHEY and CDR2 SMNVEV (reference sequence). The CDR3 extends over 15 amino acids. V shed 7 bases and J shed 8 bases, with 21 bases lying between them. Here the CDR3 reads CASTHRRTIHDEQFF. CDR3 nucleotides: TGTGCCAGCACCCACCGACGGACCATTCATGATGAGCAGTTCTTC.

The V gene is TRBV15, the J gene TRBJ2-7, with unresolved D. The CDR3 has 12 residues. Germline CDR1 LNHNV, CDR2 YYDKDF (reference sequence). Deletions cut 5 bases from V and 12 bases from J, with 17 bases between. The CDR3 DNA follows: TGTGCCACCAGCGATTTCTTTCGTTACCCGTACTTC. Translated, it gives CATSDFFRYPYF.

This clone is a singleton in its sample. V is TRBV11-2 and J is TRBJ2-7; possible D gene TRBD1, 6 bases. The V gene lost 2 bases and the J gene lost 3 bases, with 11 bases spanning the gap. CDR1 is SGHAT, CDR2 FQNNGV, per germline. This CDR3 spans 14 amino acids. The DNA for the CDR3 is TGTGCCAGCAGCTTATCACAGGGTCTCTACGAGCAGTACTTC. This sequence encodes CASSLSQGLYEQYF.

The gene calls are TRBV6-6 and TRBJ2-7, with D tentatively TRBD2 (5 bases). Trimming took off 4 bases at V and 0 bases at J, with 13 bases between the two ends. The CDR3 totals 15 residues. CDR1 and CDR2 from the germline V gene are MNHNY and SVGAGI (reference sequence). The CDR3 loop reads CASSSRTVSSYEQYF. The CDR3 DNA follows: TGTGCCAGCAGTTCCAGGACTGTCAGCTCCTACGAGCAGTACTTC.

CDR3 protein: CASSPKVGGWYGYTF. The CDR3 region has the DNA TGTGCCAGTAGCCCCAAGGTAGGGGGATGGTATGGCTACACCTTC. The rearrangement uses TRBV19 and TRBJ1-2; the D gene is possibly TRBD1 (6 bases). The germline gives CDR1 LNHDA, CDR2 SQIVND (reference sequence). This CDR3 contains 15 residues. Trimming removed 6 bases at V and 5 bases at J, with 19 bases between.

The gene calls are TRBV7-8 and TRBJ2-7; weak D call: TRBD1 (6 bases). CDR3 length equals 15 residues. Per the germline V gene, CDR1 is SGHVS and CDR2 is FQNEAQ. The V and J ends lost 5 bases and 1 base respectively, with 15 bases between them. CDR3 sequence reads: CASSDTGTPSYEQYF. The DNA for the CDR3 is TGTGCCAGCAGCGATACCGGGACACCTTCCTACGAGCAGTACTTC.